This T cell receptor (beta chain) was captured by sequencing in a study of regulatory T cells in long-lasting Graves disease. The TCR beta library used iRepertoire HTBI primers with Arm-PCR amplification of CDR3. TCRdb reanalysed the multiplex PCR reads using MiXCR and keeps one entry per CDR3 protein. The sample lists hundreds of thousands of distinct CDR3 sequences; roughly 20% were seen once. Specified time point: persistent/refractory GD, antithyroid drugs over 5 years with positive TRAb. With RNA extracted from PBMCs as input, the TCR library was made. The V end was cut by 6 bases, the J end by 0 bases, with 15 bases between. This CDR3 has 15 amino acids. Germline CDR1 is SGHNT and CDR2 is YYREEE (reference sequence). There are a few counts of this clonotype.

The TCR comes from a female donor with Graves disease. Sequenced here: peripheral blood mononuclear cells (PBMCs), sampled when the disease was refractory, from a patient treated with antithyroid drugs. V usage is TRBV5-4 and J usage is TRBJ1-1; D possibly corresponds to TRBD1 (5 bases). The CDR3 sequence is CASTVSQGVNTEAFF. The CDR3 DNA reads TGTGCCAGCACAGTAAGCCAAGGGGTGAACACTGAAGCTTTCTTT.